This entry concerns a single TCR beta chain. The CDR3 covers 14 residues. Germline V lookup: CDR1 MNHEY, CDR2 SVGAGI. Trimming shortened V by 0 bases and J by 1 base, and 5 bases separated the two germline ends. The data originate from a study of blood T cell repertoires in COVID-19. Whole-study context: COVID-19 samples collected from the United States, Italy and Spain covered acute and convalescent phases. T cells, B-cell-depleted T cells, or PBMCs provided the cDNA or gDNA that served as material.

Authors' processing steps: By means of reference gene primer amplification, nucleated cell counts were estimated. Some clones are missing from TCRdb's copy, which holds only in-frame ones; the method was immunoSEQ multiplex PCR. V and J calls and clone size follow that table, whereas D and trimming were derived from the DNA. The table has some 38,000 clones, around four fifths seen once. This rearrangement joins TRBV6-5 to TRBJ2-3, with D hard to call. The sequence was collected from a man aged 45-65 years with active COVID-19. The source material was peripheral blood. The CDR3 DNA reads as TGTGCCAGCAGTTACTCGGTAGGCACAGATACGCAGTATTTT. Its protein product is CASSYSVGTDTQYF.